This entry concerns a single T cell receptor beta chain. As yet, its antigen is unknown. These data are taken from a study of Ad26.COV2.S vaccination and SARS-CoV-2 variants. General study points: The TCR-based breadth and depth measures might underestimate overall T cell responses.

Germline CDR1 is MNHEY and CDR2 is SMNVEV (reference sequence). V was clipped by 6 bases and J by 3 bases, with 7 bases between them. This CDR3 comprises 12 residues. Using immunoSEQ multiplex PCR, the repertoire was profiled, and TCRdb retains in-frame clones only, with some absent. The sample comprises around 420,000 clones, approximately 87% of which are singletons, and about 3.6% rests with the top ten. The treatment denotes: roughly 18 received Ad26.COV2.S at low or high dose, single or two shots; about 5 received placebo; per-sample allocation not given. Samples analyzed were those drawn on day 63 after the first vaccine or placebo injection.

The sequencing here drew on peripheral blood, taken in a trial of Ad26.COV2.S vaccine versus placebo. J is TRBJ2-3 and V is TRBV27; D not resolved. The origin of this receptor is a person aged 18 to 59 who received the Ad26.COV2.S COVID-19 vaccine or a placebo. CDR3 nucleotide sequence: TGTGCCAGCAGAGCAACTACAGATACGCAGTATTTT. Protein: CASRATTDTQYF.